Below are 18 T cell receptor beta chains sequenced from a single sample in a study of vaccination and CD4 T cells after COVID-19. No antigen has been assigned to these receptors. An Oncomine TCR Beta short-read assay was used to sequence the DNA from cultured CD4+ T cells. TCRdb redid the calling of the PCR reads with MiXCR, one entry per CDR3 protein. This table holds about 22,000 distinct CDR3 sequences, less than 45% found once. Time point noted: late sampling 161 to 241 days after vaccination in three convalescent patients. Regarding treatment: roughly 10-day PBMC culture with coronavirus spike peptide pools or control peptides (ViraFEST assay). The source was CD4+ T cells from blood, cultured in vitro, collected about 7 months after SARS-CoV-2 vaccination. Receptors were obtained from a human donor who had recovered from COVID-19.

The chain combines TRBV20-1 with TRBJ2-5; D uncertain. CDR1 is DFQATT, CDR2 SNEGSKA, per germline (reference sequence). CDR3 length: 11 amino acids. The V and J ends lost 5 bases and 2 bases respectively, with 6 bases between them. CDR3 in DNA: TGCAGTGCTTGGAGACAAGAGACCCAGTACTTC. This translates into CSAWRQETQYF.

The chain joins TRBV11-3 to TRBJ1-6, with a tentative D call TRBD1 (5 bases). V lost 8 bases, J lost 4 bases, and 12 bases lay in between. CDR3 length equals 14 residues. Germline CDR1 is SGHNT and CDR2 is YENEEA. Here the CDR3 DNA reads TGTGCCAGCGGGACGAAGGGTTATAATTCACCCCTCCACTTT. Translating gives CASGTKGYNSPLHF.

The rearrangement joins TRBV4-2 to TRBJ2-7; no clear D gene. V was pared by 1 base and J by 4 bases, with 5 bases between. CDR3 length: 12 amino acids. CDR1 and CDR2 from the germline V gene are LGHNA and YNFKEQ. CDR3 nucleotide sequence: TGTGCCAGCAGCCAAGTTGGTTACGAGCAGTACTTC. This sequence encodes CASSQVGYEQYF.

This chain joins TRBV11-2 and TRBJ2-1; D call uncertain. From germline, CDR1 is SGHAT and CDR2 FQNNGV. CDR3 length equals 14 residues. V was clipped by 5 bases and J by 2 bases, with 10 bases between them. Here the CDR3 reads CASSARPAYNEQFF. CDR3 nucleotides: TGTGCCAGCAGCGCGCGACCCGCCTACAATGAGCAGTTCTTC. Together with reference TRBV11-2 and TRBJ2-1, the CDR3 gives the full variable domain: EAGVAQSPRYKIIEKRQSVAFWCNPISGHATLYWYQQILGQGPKLLIQFQNNGVVDDSQLPKDRFSAERLKGVDSTLKIQPAKLEDSAVYLCASSARPAYNEQFFGPGTRLTVL.

For the CDR3, the DNA is TGTGCCAGCAGCTTGGCTCCCGGGGGGCAGCCCCAGCATTTT. The encoded protein is CASSLAPGGQPQHF. The chain couples TRBV5-8 to TRBJ1-5; a weak D match, TRBD1 (5 bases). Between the trimmed V and J ends, which lost 0 bases and 7 bases, there was a span of 11 bases. This CDR3 is 14 amino acids long. Germline V gene sequence: CDR1 SGHTS, CDR2 YDEGEE.

This clonotype was observed a single time. V and J are TRBV4-2 and TRBJ2-3; 16 bases align to TRBD2. The CDR3 loop spans 19 amino acids. V was pared by 1 base and J by 5 bases, with 9 bases of the junction left unmatched. CDR1 and CDR2 (germline): LGHNA, YNFKEQ. As DNA, the CDR3 is TGTGCCAGCAGCCAAGCGGGTTGGGGACTAGCGGGAGGGGGAGATACGCAGTATTTT. Its protein is CASSQAGWGLAGGGDTQYF.

This clonotype has more than one count but fewer than ten. The chain employs TRBV20-1 and TRBJ1-1; D not certain. The CDR3 spans 13 residues. The V end lost 7 bases, the J end lost 1 base, and 13 bases lay between the germline ends. Per germline, CDR1 DFQATT and CDR2 SNEGSKA (reference sequence). CDR3 loop: CSVLISANTEAFF. The CDR3 nucleotides are TGCAGTGTTCTAATATCCGCGAACACTGAAGCTTTCTTT.

This clonotype was seen a single time. The chain has TRBV21-1 and TRBJ2-2; the tabulated D call, TRBD2, remains unverified against the DNA. TRBV21-1 is a pseudogene segment. The length of the CDR3 is 14 residues. The CDR3: CASSKGEGTGELFF. The CDR3, as DNA: TGTGCCAGCAGCAAAGGGGAGGGAACCGGGGAGCTGTTTTTT.

The chain employs TRBV27 and TRBJ2-5; D perhaps matches TRBD2 (6 bases). V shed 5 bases and J shed 5 bases, with 12 bases lying between them. The CDR3 is 13 amino acids. CDR1 is MNHEY and CDR2 is SMNVEV in the germline V gene (reference sequence). The CDR3 loop reads CASSPDYEETQYF. In DNA form, the CDR3 reads TGTGCCAGCAGTCCGGACTATGAGGAGACCCAGTACTTC.

The rearrangement links TRBV6-1 to TRBJ1-1; no clear D. The CDR3 consists of 13 residues. Deletions cut 6 bases from V and 5 bases from J, with 13 bases between. Germline V lookup: CDR1 MNHNS, CDR2 SASEGT. Here the CDR3 reads CASSRLGPTEAFF. DNA of the CDR3: TGTGCCAGCAGCCGTCTCGGCCCAACTGAAGCTTTCTTT.

The chain links TRBV2 to TRBJ2-1; D is ambiguous. Germline V CDR1 and CDR2: SNHLY, FYNNEI. V was shortened by 2 bases and J by 8 bases, with 10 bases between the two germline ends. This CDR3 comprises 13 residues. DNA of the CDR3: TGTGCCAGCAGTGAATCCCCATGGGATGAGCAGTTCTTC. The encoded protein is CASSESPWDEQFF.

The chain links TRBV6-1 to TRBJ1-2; D is possibly TRBD1 (6 bases). Deletions cut 5 bases from V and 5 bases from J, with 21 bases between. The CDR3 sequence is 16 residues long. Looked up from germline, CDR1 is MNHNS and CDR2 is SASEGT. This CDR3 reads CASSTQGRAGYYGYTF. DNA of the CDR3: TGTGCCAGCAGTACACAGGGTAGGGCGGGGTATTATGGCTACACCTTC.

This clonotype was recorded a few times. V usage is TRBV7-9 and J usage is TRBJ2-1; 10 nucleotides align to TRBD2. Germline CDR1 and CDR2: SEHNR and FQNEAQ (reference sequence). This CDR3 contains 15 residues. V lost 5 bases to trimming and J lost 6 bases; unmatched junction nucleotides: 7. Here the CDR3 DNA reads TGTGCCAGCAGCCCCCCGGGACTAGCGATCAATGAGCAGTTCTTC. Protein: CASSPPGLAINEQFF.

This clonotype was recorded many times. The chain couples TRBV15 to TRBJ1-5, with 8 nucleotides matching TRBD1. Germline lookup yields CDR1 LNHNV and CDR2 YYDKDF (reference sequence). J lost 5 bases, V lost 5 bases, and 8 bases had no gene match. There are 15 residues in the CDR3. The CDR3 DNA follows: TGTGCCACCAGCGCCAAACAGGGGGTCGATCAGCCCCAGCATTTT. This gives the protein CATSAKQGVDQPQHF.

The count of this clonotype is one. This chain joins TRBV20-1 and TRBJ1-4; D is ambiguous. Germline CDR1 DFQATT, CDR2 SNEGSKA (reference sequence). V was clipped by 1 base and J by 2 bases, with 14 bases between them. There are 16 residues in the CDR3. The CDR3 bases are TGCAGTGCTAGAGGGCGGAGGGCAGGTACTAATGAAAAACTGTTTTTT. It codes for CSARGRRAGTNEKLFF.

The table lists this clonotype with a few counts. This rearrangement joins TRBV7-2 to TRBJ1-1, with D hard to call. CDR3 length: 13 amino acids. Per the germline V gene, CDR1 is SGHTA and CDR2 is FQGNSA. The ends were cut back, 1 base at V and 0 bases at J, with 3 bases in the middle. CDR3 amino acids: CASSLVVNTEAFF. DNA of the CDR3: TGTGCCAGCAGCTTAGTTGTGAACACTGAAGCTTTCTTT.

The count of this clonotype is one. V and J are TRBV20-1 and TRBJ2-3; 11 bases are a match to TRBD1. The ends lost 2 bases at V and 5 bases at J; junction bases unmatched: 6. This CDR3 is 15 amino acids long. Germline V gene sequence: CDR1 DFQATT, CDR2 SNEGSKA (reference sequence). The CDR3 sequence: CSARYGTGGRDTQYF. The CDR3 DNA reads as TGCAGTGCTAGATACGGGACAGGGGGAAGAGATACGCAGTATTTT.

This chain's CDR3 is CASSSRTGNYEQYF. The CDR3 DNA sequence: TGTGCCAGCAGCTCACGGACAGGGAACTACGAGCAGTACTTC. The chain links TRBV27 to TRBJ2-7; TRBD1 agrees at 8 bases. Losses at the gene ends were 6 bases for V and 3 bases for J; bases not matched to a gene: 7. This CDR3 has 14 amino acids. The V gene's germline CDR1 is MNHEY and CDR2 SMNVEV (reference sequence).